These 2 T cell receptor beta chains came from one sample sequenced in a study of early T cells in non-severe SARS-CoV-2 infection. TCRdb fed the 5' RACE reads into MiXCR, producing one record per CDR3 protein. The data show over 25,000 distinct CDR3 sequences, less than 10% seen once. Sequenced material: whole blood. The source is an adult who was a healthcare worker with PCR-confirmed SARS-CoV-2 infection or an uninfected control (not recorded which).

This clonotype appeared a few times. The CDR3 protein is CASSLSGRHQPQHF. CDR3 DNA sequence: TGTGCCAGCAGTTTATCGGGCCGACATCAGCCCCAGCATTTT. The chain links TRBV27 to TRBJ1-5; D gene ambiguous. The germline gives CDR1 MNHEY, CDR2 SMNVEV (reference sequence). This CDR3 region has 14 residues. V lost 0 bases and J lost 5, with 8 bases in between.

This clonotype appeared many times. The CDR3 DNA is TGTGCCAGCAGCTTGGTATACACCGGGGAGCTGTTTTTT. As protein: CASSLVYTGELFF. The chain employs TRBV5-6 and TRBJ2-2; the D is unclear. Trimming took off 0 bases at V and 3 bases at J, with 3 bases between the two ends. This CDR3 has 13 residues. Looked up from germline, CDR1 is SGHDT and CDR2 is YYEEEE.